The next 28 T cell receptor beta chains were all read from a single sample in a study of identical twins. TCRdb reprocessed the 5' RACE reads with MiXCR, giving one entry per CDR3 protein. The sample contains 250,000 to 350,000 distinct CDR3 sequences, more than 6.5% of which appear only once. In addition, the sample was reused for a study of yellow fever vaccine responses in identical twins.

The source material was memory (CD45RO+) T cells sorted from blood. These receptors came from a woman younger than 35 in good health.

This clonotype was seen repeatedly, ten times or more. The chain couples TRBV24-1 to TRBJ2-1; the D call may be TRBD1 or TRBD2 (7 bases each). The V end lost 5 bases, the J end lost 5 bases, and 15 bases lay between the germline ends. Germline lookup yields CDR1 KGHDR and CDR2 SFDVKD. This CDR3 region has 15 residues. The chain's CDR3 is CATSGNRGGDNEQFF. The CDR3 DNA is TGTGCCACCAGTGGCAACAGGGGAGGGGACAATGAGCAGTTCTTC.

The chain joins TRBV5-6 to TRBJ2-3; 7 bases map to TRBD1. Germline V gene data show CDR1 as SGHDT and CDR2 as YYEEEE. This CDR3 contains 15 residues. J was trimmed by 1 base and V by 4 bases; bases with no gene match: 6. CDR3 DNA: TGTGCCAGCAGCCCGAAGGGGACAGGCACAGATACGCAGTATTTT. Its translation is CASSPKGTGTDTQYF.

This clonotype was counted at least ten times. The chain links TRBV27 to TRBJ2-2, with D uncertain. The V gene lost 3 bases and the J gene lost 6 bases, with 2 bases spanning the gap. This CDR3 is 11 amino acids long. Germline lookup yields CDR1 MNHEY and CDR2 SMNVEV (reference sequence). CDR3 DNA: TGTGCCAGCAGTTTTGCCGGGGAGCTGTTTTTT. This gives the protein CASSFAGELFF.

This clonotype was picked up a small number of times. The J gene is TRBJ1-5, the V gene TRBV6-1; possible D gene TRBD1, 5 bases. Germline lookup yields CDR1 MNHNS and CDR2 SASEGT. The CDR3 runs 16 residues. Deletions cut 6 bases from V and 5 bases from J, with 20 bases between. DNA for the CDR3: TGTGCCAGCAGGTCGGCGGACTTAATGGGGCATCAGCCCCAGCATTTT. This gives the protein CASRSADLMGHQPQHF.

There are a few counts of this clonotype. V gene TRBV10-3 combines with J gene TRBJ2-2, with 9 positions matching TRBD1. This CDR3 contains 16 residues. The germline V gene has CDR1 ENHRY and CDR2 SYGVKD. V shed 4 bases and J 4 bases; nucleotides not matched to a gene: 7. The DNA for the CDR3 is TGTGCCATCAGTGCGGGGACAGGGAGGAGCACCGGGGAGCTGTTTTTT. This translates into CAISAGTGRSTGELFF.

The chain combines TRBV12-3 or TRBV12-4 with TRBJ2-6; no reliable D call. V was clipped by 6 bases and J by 0 bases, with 3 bases between them. There are 13 residues in the CDR3. CDR3 DNA sequence: TGTGCCAGCAGGGGCTCTGGGGCCAACGTCCTGACTTTC. Translation: CASRGSGANVLTF.

This clonotype was seen at least ten times. This chain connects TRBV4-1 to TRBJ1-5; perhaps TRBD1 as D (5 bases). Trimming shortened V by 1 base and J by 7 bases, and 11 bases separated the two germline ends. The CDR3 runs 14 residues. In germline, CDR1 is MGHRA, CDR2 YSYEKL. The CDR3 is CASSQGGARQPQHF. In nucleotides, the CDR3 is TGCGCCAGCAGCCAAGGTGGGGCGCGACAGCCCCAGCATTTT.

In its sample, this clonotype was seen many times. The chain links TRBV7-8 to TRBJ2-7; 9 nucleotides match TRBD2. Germline V CDR1 and CDR2: SGHVS, FQNEAQ. V shed 5 bases, J shed 0 bases, and the junction held 2 bases outside the gene matches. The CDR3 spans 14 residues. As DNA, the CDR3 is TGTGCCAGCAGCAGGGGACTAGCCTCCTACGAGCAGTACTTC. Protein sequence: CASSRGLASYEQYF.

This chain links TRBV27 with TRBJ1-6, with a possible D match to TRBD1 (6 bases). Trimming stripped 1 base from V and 3 bases from J, with 13 bases between. Germline CDR1 reads MNHEY; CDR2 reads SMNVEV (reference sequence). This CDR3 spans 17 amino acids. CDR3 sequence: CASSLWTDPGYNSPLHF. The CDR3 bases are TGTGCCAGCAGTTTATGGACAGACCCAGGCTATAATTCACCCCTCCACTTT.

The chain couples TRBV7-2 to TRBJ2-7; D unresolved. CDR1 is SGHTA and CDR2 is FQGNSA in the germline V gene. This CDR3 is 13 amino acids long. Trimming cost V 0 bases and J 2 bases, with 5 bases left between them. CDR3 region: CASSLAAAYEQYF. DNA of the CDR3: TGTGCCAGCAGCTTAGCGGCGGCCTACGAGCAGTACTTC.

This clonotype came up many times. V gene TRBV12-3 or TRBV12-4 combines with J gene TRBJ2-2; TRBD1 agrees at 7 bases. This CDR3 is 16 amino acids long. The V and J ends lost 5 bases and 1 base, in that order; junction bases with no gene match: 7. The CDR3: CASSPPQGMNTGELFF. The CDR3 DNA sequence: TGTGCCAGCAGTCCACCACAGGGGATGAACACCGGGGAGCTGTTTTTT.

This clonotype was seen at least ten times. The rearrangement joins TRBV7-2 to TRBJ1-5, with TRBD1 identical over 7 bases. After removal of 5 bases from V and 4 bases from J, the junction contained 5 bases not matched to a gene. The germline V gene encodes CDR1 SGHTA and CDR2 FQGNSA. The CDR3 contains 14 residues. CDR3 protein: CASSQMTGNQPQHF. DNA for the CDR3: TGTGCCAGCAGCCAGATGACAGGGAATCAGCCCCAGCATTTT.

This clonotype has only a few counts. The V gene is TRBV11-3, the J gene TRBJ2-6; D might be TRBD1 (6 bases). CDR3 length equals 16 residues. Germline values: CDR1 SGHNT, CDR2 YENEEA. V lost 5 bases to trimming and J lost 0 bases, with 11 bases between them. In DNA form, the CDR3 reads TGTGCCAGCAGCACGACAGGCCTCTCTGGGGCCAACGTCCTGACTTTC. It translates to CASSTTGLSGANVLTF.

This clonotype was found many times. The gene calls are TRBV5-6 and TRBJ2-2; a possible D gene is TRBD2 (6 bases). V shed 2 bases and J shed 5 bases, with 7 bases lying between them. Germline CDR1 is SGHDT and CDR2 is YYEEEE. The CDR3 totals 13 residues. The CDR3 protein is CASSFGGTGELFF. CDR3 DNA sequence: TGTGCCAGCAGCTTTGGGGGGACCGGGGAGCTGTTTTTT. Full variable domain (outside the CDR3, taken from reference TRBV5-6 and TRBJ2-2): DAGVTQSPTHLIKTRGQQVTLRCSPKSGHDTVSWYQQALGQGPQFIFQYYEEEERQRGNFPDRFSGHQFPNYSSELNVNALLLGDSALYLCASSFGGTGELFFGEGSRLTVL.

This chain links TRBV2 with TRBJ2-7; D gene ambiguous. In germline, CDR1 is SNHLY, CDR2 FYNNEI. The CDR3 covers 13 residues. Trimming took 2 bases from V and 3 from J, leaving 8 bases between them. The CDR3 reads CASSELTGYEQYF. CDR3 nucleotides: TGTGCCAGCAGTGAACTCACGGGCTACGAGCAGTACTTC.

This clonotype was recorded only once. The rearrangement uses TRBV27 and TRBJ2-7, with 7 bases lining up with TRBD2. CDR3 length equals 15 residues. The V gene's germline CDR1 is MNHEY and CDR2 SMNVEV (reference sequence). V was clipped by 5 bases and J by 1 base; unmatched bases: 8. The CDR3 region is CASSQGGSTSYEQYF. The CDR3 DNA is TGTGCCAGCAGTCAAGGCGGGAGTACGTCCTACGAGCAGTACTTC.

The rearrangement uses TRBV20-1 and TRBJ1-1; TRBD1 matches 7 bases. The CDR3 is 13 amino acids. From germline, CDR1 is DFQATT and CDR2 SNEGSKA (reference sequence). V lost 3 bases, J lost 9 bases, and 10 bases stayed unmatched. This CDR3 reads CSASRQGGYKAFF. The CDR3 DNA reads as TGCAGTGCTAGTAGACAGGGAGGTTACAAAGCTTTCTTT.

The V gene is TRBV6-1, the J gene TRBJ2-3; D remains ambiguous. This CDR3 region has 13 residues. The germline V gene has CDR1 MNHNS and CDR2 SASEGT. V was clipped by 4 bases and J by 6 bases, with 11 bases between them. CDR3 bases: TGTGCCAGCAGTGGGAGAGCGTTGGATACGCAGTATTTT. Protein product: CASSGRALDTQYF.

This clonotype was counted a few times. The J gene is TRBJ2-1, the V gene TRBV20-1, with 11 positions matching TRBD2. This CDR3 comprises 16 residues. Trimming at V came to 4 bases and at J to 0 bases, leaving 5 bases not matched to a gene. In germline, CDR1 is DFQATT, CDR2 SNEGSKA (reference sequence). CDR3: CSATGLAGSSYNEQFF. The CDR3 region has the DNA TGCAGTGCTACAGGACTAGCGGGCAGCTCCTACAATGAGCAGTTCTTC.

V is TRBV2 and J is TRBJ1-1, with D unresolved. V was clipped by 6 bases and J by 8 bases, with 13 bases between them. CDR1 SNHLY and CDR2 FYNNEI come from the germline V gene. This CDR3 has 12 residues. The CDR3 is CASRGRSLEAFF. CDR3 in DNA: TGTGCCAGCAGAGGACGAAGCCTAGAAGCTTTCTTT.

This chain joins TRBV2 and TRBJ1-1; D is possibly TRBD1 (5 bases). The CDR3 has 17 amino acids. CDR1 and CDR2 from the germline V gene are SNHLY and FYNNEI. Trimming stripped 2 bases from V and 0 bases from J, with 16 bases between. CDR3 protein: CASSERGGQSLNTEAFF. The CDR3 bases are TGTGCCAGCAGTGAAAGGGGTGGCCAGAGCCTGAACACTGAAGCTTTCTTT.

A few counts support this clonotype. The chain uses TRBV5-6 and TRBJ1-2, with TRBD1 matching 8 bases. The germline gives CDR1 SGHDT, CDR2 YYEEEE. The CDR3 has 13 amino acids. J was trimmed by 12 bases and V by 4 bases; bases with no gene match: 11. The CDR3 loop is CASSRGQVWEDTF. For the CDR3, the DNA is TGTGCCAGCAGCAGGGGACAGGTTTGGGAGGACACCTTC. The whole variable domain, remainder taken from reference TRBV5-6 and TRBJ1-2, is DAGVTQSPTHLIKTRGQQVTLRCSPKSGHDTVSWYQQALGQGPQFIFQYYEEEERQRGNFPDRFSGHQFPNYSSELNVNALLLGDSALYLCASSRGQVWEDTFGSGTRLTVV.

A remark on this clonotype: This could be a read error, since a much larger clone is one nucleotide away. V and J are TRBV12-3 or TRBV12-4 and TRBJ1-1; tentatively, D is TRBD1 (5 bases). V lost 5 bases, J lost 7 bases, and 14 bases lay in between. This CDR3 contains 13 residues. CDR3 sequence: CASSIRRGGEAFF. CDR3 coding DNA: TGTGCCAGCAGTATACGGAGGGGAGGTGAAGCTTTCTTT.

This clonotype came up many times. The chain recombines TRBV5-1 with TRBJ2-7; a weak D match, TRBD2 (5 bases). Germline V gives CDR1 SGHRS, CDR2 YFSETQ. Deletions cut 4 bases from V and 1 base from J, with 15 bases between. This CDR3 spans 15 amino acids. The CDR3 DNA reads as TGCGCCAGCAGCCAAGCACTAGTCGGGTCCTACGAGCAGTACTTC. Translating it yields CASSQALVGSYEQYF.

This clonotype has more than one count but fewer than ten. The chain couples TRBV5-1 to TRBJ2-3; possibly TRBD2 for D (5 bases). The length of the CDR3 is 16 residues. Trimming took 4 bases from V and 0 from J, leaving 15 bases between them. CDR1 is SGHRS and CDR2 is YFSETQ in the germline V gene. CDR3 sequence reads: CASSPRTGLSTDTQYF. CDR3 bases: TGCGCCAGCAGCCCACGGACGGGATTAAGCACAGATACGCAGTATTTT.

This clonotype was detected ten times or more. V usage is TRBV4-2 and J usage is TRBJ1-2; tentative D call: TRBD1 (5 bases). The CDR3 has 15 residues. Germline V lookup: CDR1 LGHNA, CDR2 YNFKEQ. Deletions cut 1 base from V and 2 bases from J, with 11 bases between. CDR3 bases: TGTGCCAGCAGCCAAGGGGCAGGGCAGAACTATGGCTACACCTTC. Translated: CASSQGAGQNYGYTF.

In this sample, this clonotype turned up a few times. The chain recombines TRBV9 with TRBJ2-1, with 10 bases fitting TRBD2. Germline lookup yields CDR1 SGDLS and CDR2 YYNGEE. The junction had 14 bases not matched to a gene; V was cut back by 0 bases and J by 5 bases. The CDR3 covers 19 residues. The CDR3 region is CASSVDPAGGPKTNNEQFF. CDR3 in DNA: TGTGCCAGCAGCGTAGACCCAGCGGGAGGGCCCAAAACAAACAATGAGCAGTTCTTC.

The rearrangement links TRBV28 to TRBJ2-7; 8 nucleotides line up with TRBD1. With 2 bases clipped from V and 4 bases from J, the junction kept 10 bases outside the gene matches. Germline V gives CDR1 MDHEN, CDR2 SYDVKM. The CDR3 extends over 16 amino acids. The CDR3: CASSLPGQGIGYEQYF. In nucleotides, the CDR3 is TGTGCCAGCAGTTTACCCGGACAGGGTATTGGATACGAGCAGTACTTC. The variable domain in full, with the rest retrieved from reference TRBV28 and TRBJ2-7, is DVKVTQSSRYLVKRTGEKVFLECVQDMDHENMFWYRQDPGLGLRLIYFSYDVKMKEKGDIPEGYSVSREKKERFSLILESASTNQTSMYLCASSLPGQGIGYEQYFGPGTRLTVT.